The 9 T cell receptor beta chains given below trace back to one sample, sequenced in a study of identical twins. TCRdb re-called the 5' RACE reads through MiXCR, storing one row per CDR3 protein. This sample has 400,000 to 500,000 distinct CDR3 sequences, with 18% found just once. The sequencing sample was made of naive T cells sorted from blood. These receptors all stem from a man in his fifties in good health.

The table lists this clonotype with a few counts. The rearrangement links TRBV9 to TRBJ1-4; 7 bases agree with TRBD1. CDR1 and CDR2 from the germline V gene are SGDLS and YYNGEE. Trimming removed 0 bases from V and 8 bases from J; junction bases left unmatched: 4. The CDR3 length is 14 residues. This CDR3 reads CASSVGQGREKLFF. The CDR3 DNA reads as TGTGCCAGCAGCGTAGGACAGGGTCGGGAAAAACTGTTTTTT.

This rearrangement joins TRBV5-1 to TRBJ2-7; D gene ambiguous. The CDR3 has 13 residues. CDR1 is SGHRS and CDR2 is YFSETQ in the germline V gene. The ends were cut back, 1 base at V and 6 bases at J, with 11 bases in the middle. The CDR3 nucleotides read TGCGCCAGCAGCTTGACTTACTCGCTCGAGCAGTACTTC. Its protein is CASSLTYSLEQYF.

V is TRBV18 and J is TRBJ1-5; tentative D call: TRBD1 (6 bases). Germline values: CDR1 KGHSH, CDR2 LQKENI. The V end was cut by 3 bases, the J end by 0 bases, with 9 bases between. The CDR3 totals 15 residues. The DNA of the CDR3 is TGTGCCAGCTCACCTCGGGACAATAGCAATCAGCCCCAGCATTTT. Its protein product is CASSPRDNSNQPQHF.

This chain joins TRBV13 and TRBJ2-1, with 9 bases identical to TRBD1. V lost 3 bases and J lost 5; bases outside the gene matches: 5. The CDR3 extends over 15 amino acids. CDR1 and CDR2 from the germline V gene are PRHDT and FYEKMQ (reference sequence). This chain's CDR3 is CASSFQGQGHNEQFF. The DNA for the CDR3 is TGTGCCAGCAGCTTCCAAGGACAGGGGCACAATGAGCAGTTCTTC.

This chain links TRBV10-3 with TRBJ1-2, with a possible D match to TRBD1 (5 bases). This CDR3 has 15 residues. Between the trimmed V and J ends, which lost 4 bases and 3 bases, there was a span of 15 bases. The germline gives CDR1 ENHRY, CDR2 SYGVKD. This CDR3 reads CAISASGFGDYGYTF. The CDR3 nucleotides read TGTGCCATCAGTGCGTCAGGGTTCGGTGACTATGGCTACACCTTC.

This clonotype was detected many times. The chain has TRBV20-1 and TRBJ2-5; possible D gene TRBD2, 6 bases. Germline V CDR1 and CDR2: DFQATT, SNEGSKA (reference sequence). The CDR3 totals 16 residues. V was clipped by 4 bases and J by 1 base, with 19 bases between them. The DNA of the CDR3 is TGCAGTGCTAACCCCCTTTCAGCGGGTCCCCAAGAGACCCAGTACTTC. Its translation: CSANPLSAGPQETQYF.

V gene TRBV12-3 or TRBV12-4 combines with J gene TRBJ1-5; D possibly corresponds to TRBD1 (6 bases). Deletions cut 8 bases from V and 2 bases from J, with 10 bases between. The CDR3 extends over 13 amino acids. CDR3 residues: CASAPGGNQPQHF. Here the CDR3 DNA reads TGTGCCAGCGCACCAGGGGGCAATCAGCCCCAGCATTTT.

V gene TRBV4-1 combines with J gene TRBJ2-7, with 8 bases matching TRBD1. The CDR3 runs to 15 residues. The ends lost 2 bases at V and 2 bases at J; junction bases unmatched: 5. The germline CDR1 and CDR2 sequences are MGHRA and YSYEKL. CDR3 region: CASSQPGQATYEQYF. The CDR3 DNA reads TGCGCCAGCAGCCAACCGGGACAGGCTACCTACGAGCAGTACTTC.

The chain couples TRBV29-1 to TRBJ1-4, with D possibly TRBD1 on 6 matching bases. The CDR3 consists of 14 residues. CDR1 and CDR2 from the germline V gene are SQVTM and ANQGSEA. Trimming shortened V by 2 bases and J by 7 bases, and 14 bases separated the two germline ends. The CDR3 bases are TGCAGCGTTGAAACAGGGCCCGCGGGTGAAAAACTGTTTTTT. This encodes CSVETGPAGEKLFF.